Following are 16 T cell receptor beta chains from one sample sequenced in a study of identical twins. TCRdb called the 5' RACE reads again in MiXCR, with one record for every CDR3 protein. The sample includes over 550,000 distinct CDR3 sequences, under 8.5% seen only once; the top ten take around 1.6%. The same data also went into a second study, on yellow fever vaccine responses in identical twins.

The specimen was PBMCs. Receptors originate from a woman aged 18 to 35 in good health.

This clonotype was seen repeatedly, ten times or more. This chain connects TRBV12-3 or TRBV12-4 to TRBJ1-1, with D unresolved. The CDR3 runs to 13 residues. The V end was cut by 6 bases, the J end by 4 bases, with 12 bases between. CDR3 coding DNA: TGTGCCAGCAGCGATTCGGCGACCACTGAAGCTTTCTTT. Amino acids: CASSDSATTEAFF.

This clonotype was counted ten times or more. The genes are TRBV6-5 and TRBJ2-3, with 7 positions matching TRBD2. The CDR3 sequence is 16 residues long. The germline gives CDR1 MNHEY, CDR2 SVGAGI. J lost 0 bases, V lost 0 bases, and 3 bases had no gene match. The CDR3 sequence: CASSYSPGGSTDTQYF. CDR3 DNA sequence: TGTGCCAGCAGTTACTCGCCGGGAGGAAGCACAGATACGCAGTATTTT.

This clonotype came up many times. This chain uses TRBV27 with TRBJ2-5, with TRBD1 matching 10 bases. V was pared by 0 bases and J by 6 bases, with 7 bases of the junction left unmatched. Germline V lookup: CDR1 MNHEY, CDR2 SMNVEV (reference sequence). CDR3 length equals 16 residues. CDR3 sequence reads: CASSLSGTGDRQTQYF. Written as DNA, the CDR3 is TGTGCCAGCAGTTTATCAGGGACAGGGGATAGGCAGACCCAGTACTTC.

This clonotype was found many times. This chain joins TRBV6-1 and TRBJ1-1; TRBD1 agrees at 7 bases. This CDR3 comprises 15 residues. Per germline, CDR1 MNHNS and CDR2 SASEGT. Trimming took 7 bases from V and 1 from J; bases not matched to a gene: 9. The CDR3 is CASTLLAGGNTEAFF. The CDR3 nucleotides are TGTGCCAGCACCCTTTTGGCAGGGGGGAACACTGAAGCTTTCTTT.

There are a few counts of this clonotype. The rearrangement uses TRBV4-2 and TRBJ2-3; the match to TRBD2 covers 13 bases. J lost 1 base, V lost 0 bases, and 13 bases had no gene match. Germline V gives CDR1 LGHNA, CDR2 YNFKEQ. CDR3 length: 21 residues. CDR3 sequence (DNA): TGTGCCAGCAGCCAAGATGTCCCCGTAGGACTAGCGGGAGTTGGCACAGATACGCAGTATTTT. Its protein product is CASSQDVPVGLAGVGTDTQYF.

This clonotype came up many times. The chain joins TRBV20-1 to TRBJ2-5; 10 bases map to TRBD1. Germline V CDR1 and CDR2: DFQATT, SNEGSKA (reference sequence). The V gene end was trimmed by 5 bases and the J gene end by 4 bases; junction bases not matched to a gene: 4. The CDR3 is made up of 13 amino acids. In DNA, the CDR3 is TGCAGTGCTGGATGGGACAGGGGAGAGACCCAGTACTTC. Protein product: CSAGWDRGETQYF.

This clonotype was detected only a few times. The chain couples TRBV5-1 to TRBJ2-2; D possibly corresponds to TRBD2 (6 bases). V lost 0 bases and J lost 4, with 10 bases in between. This CDR3 has 15 residues. Germline loops: CDR1 SGHRS, CDR2 YFSETQ. CDR3 DNA: TGCGCCAGCAGCTTGGGACGGGGAGGCACCGGGGAGCTGTTTTTT. Translation gives CASSLGRGGTGELFF.

This clonotype turned up a few times. The chain links TRBV24-1 to TRBJ1-2; D not resolved. Germline V CDR1 and CDR2: KGHDR, SFDVKD. Deletions cut 5 bases from V and 7 bases from J, with 7 bases between. The CDR3 contains 11 residues. As DNA, the CDR3 is TGTGCCACCAGTGCGGGTTTTGGCTACACCTTC. Its protein is CATSAGFGYTF.

This clonotype has ten or more counts. The chain uses TRBV4-1 and TRBJ2-1, with 8 bases identical to TRBD2. After removal of 1 base from V and 9 bases from J, the junction contained 5 bases not matched to a gene. This CDR3 has 14 residues. Germline V gene lookup returns CDR1 MGHRA and CDR2 YSYEKL. The CDR3 reads CASSQARLALEQFF. The CDR3 coding sequence is TGCGCCAGCAGCCAAGCCCGACTAGCGCTTGAGCAGTTCTTC.

This clonotype was detected only a few times. The chain uses TRBV24-1 and TRBJ1-1; 9 bases match TRBD1. Germline loops: CDR1 KGHDR, CDR2 SFDVKD. V lost 3 bases and J lost 7; bases outside the gene matches: 2. This CDR3 comprises 13 residues. The CDR3, as DNA: TGTGCCACCAGTGATAGGGGACAGGGTGAAGCTTTCTTT. It translates to CATSDRGQGEAFF.

The sample holds a few counts of this clonotype. The gene calls are TRBV4-1 and TRBJ2-1; the D is unclear. Germline lookup yields CDR1 MGHRA and CDR2 YSYEKL. Trimming cost V 0 bases and J 6 bases, with 9 bases left between them. The CDR3 has 14 residues. The CDR3 reads CASSQERGPNEQFF. CDR3 nucleotide sequence: TGCGCCAGCAGCCAAGAACGAGGACCCAATGAGCAGTTCTTC.

This clonotype has more than one count but fewer than ten. CDR3 nucleotides: TGTGCCAGCAGCCAGGTCGGGCAGGAGTTCACAGATACGCAGTATTTT. Its translation is CASSQVGQEFTDTQYF. This chain joins TRBV12-3 or TRBV12-4 and TRBJ2-3; D is uncertain. This CDR3 contains 16 residues. V lost 6 bases and J 2 bases, leaving 18 bases between the germline ends.

Concerning this clonotype itself: A much larger clone differs by one base, so this may be a read error. The gene calls are TRBV9 and TRBJ2-3; 7 nucleotides agree with TRBD2. This CDR3 has 14 residues. Germline trimming cut 1 base from V and 12 bases from J; bases unmatched to any gene: 11. CDR1 SGDLS and CDR2 YYNGEE come from the germline V gene. This CDR3 is CASSVPTSGGSQYF. The CDR3 nucleotides read TGTGCCAGCAGCGTACCTACAAGTGGCGGGAGTCAGTATTTT.

In its sample, this clonotype was seen a few times. The V and J genes are TRBV12-3 or TRBV12-4 and TRBJ2-1; 7 bases agree with TRBD1. Trimming cost V 8 bases and J 0 bases; bases outside gene matches: 13. CDR3 length: 17 residues. CDR3: CASHRWGTVHSYNEQFF. In nucleotides, the CDR3 is TGTGCCAGCCATAGGTGGGGGACAGTCCACTCCTACAATGAGCAGTTCTTC.

This clonotype was counted many times. The chain uses TRBV7-9 and TRBJ2-3; 12 bases align to TRBD2. Germline V CDR1 and CDR2: SEHNR, FQNEAQ (reference sequence). V shed 5 bases, J shed 0 bases, and the junction held 6 bases outside the gene matches. The CDR3 spans 17 residues. The CDR3 reads CASSQTSGSVSTDTQYF. In DNA, the CDR3 is TGTGCCAGCAGCCAGACTAGCGGGAGTGTGAGCACAGATACGCAGTATTTT.

The sample holds many counts of this clonotype. The chain employs TRBV20-1 and TRBJ2-3; D not resolved. CDR1 and CDR2 (germline): DFQATT, SNEGSKA (reference sequence). The CDR3 is 15 residues long. V lost 1 base to trimming and J lost 5 bases, with 16 bases between them. The CDR3 loop is CSARGSSGAKDTQYF. The CDR3 DNA reads TGCAGTGCTAGAGGGTCATCGGGTGCCAAAGATACGCAGTATTTT.